Listed below are T cell receptor beta chains from one sample, sequenced in a study of regulatory T cells in long-lasting Graves disease. A single record per CDR3 protein comes from TCRdb applying MiXCR to the multiplex PCR reads. There are approximately 460,000 distinct CDR3 sequences in the sample; 15% to 20% occur only once, and about 10% lies in the top ten. In addition, the sample was reused for a study of T cells in Graves' hyperthyroidism and ophthalmopathy.

Sequences were derived from peripheral blood mononuclear cells (PBMCs), sampled at new diagnosis, from a patient treated with antithyroid drugs. The source is a young woman with Graves disease. Each CDR3 is given with its conserved first and last residue. A D gene is named only where the DNA matches it firmly. The size field is filled for only some rows; it gives once, few, many or a size class.

d_call: NA; j_call: TRBJ2-2; clone_size: NA; v_call: TRBV15; cdr3_aa: CATSRVPGGELFF; cdr3_nt: TGTGCCACCAGCAGAGTCCCCGGCGGGGAGCTGTTTTTT
d_call: TRBD1; j_call: TRBJ1-2; clone_size: many; v_call: TRBV12-3/TRBV12-4; cdr3_aa: CASSLGRTGVPYGYTF; cdr3_nt: TGTGCCAGCAGTTTAGGGAGAACAGGGGTCCCATATGGCTACACCTTC
d_call: NA; j_call: TRBJ2-2; clone_size: many; v_call: TRBV12-3/TRBV12-4; cdr3_aa: CASSLISGRAGELFF; cdr3_nt: TGTGCCAGCAGTTTAATCTCAGGTCGTGCCGGGGAGCTGTTTTTT
d_call: NA; j_call: TRBJ2-5; clone_size: few; v_call: TRBV6-1; cdr3_aa: CASWEVSEETQYF; cdr3_nt: TGTGCCAGCTGGGAGGTCTCGGAAGAGACCCAGTACTTC
d_call: TRBD2; j_call: TRBJ2-2; clone_size: NA; v_call: TRBV4-1; cdr3_aa: CASSQGLAGGGELFF; cdr3_nt: TGCGCCAGCAGCCAGGGACTAGCGGGAGGGGGGGAGCTGTTTTTT
d_call: TRBD2; j_call: TRBJ2-2; clone_size: NA; v_call: TRBV7-3; cdr3_aa: CASSLTFGSGVNTGELFF; cdr3_nt: TGTGCCAGCAGCTTAACGTTCGGTAGCGGGGTCAACACCGGGGAGCTGTTTTTT
d_call: NA; j_call: TRBJ1-1; clone_size: many; v_call: TRBV28; cdr3_aa: CASIPGSVNTEAFF; cdr3_nt: TGTGCCAGCATACCTGGGTCGGTGAACACTGAAGCTTTCTTT
d_call: TRBD2; j_call: TRBJ2-1; clone_size: many; v_call: TRBV20-1; cdr3_aa: CSARLAGYNEQFF; cdr3_nt: TGCAGTGCTAGACTAGCGGGTTACAATGAGCAGTTCTTC
d_call: TRBD1; j_call: TRBJ2-4; clone_size: many; v_call: TRBV28; cdr3_aa: CASSLTGGNIQYF; cdr3_nt: TGTGCCAGCAGTTTGACAGGGGGCAATATTCAGTACTTC
d_call: TRBD1; j_call: TRBJ2-5; clone_size: NA; v_call: TRBV5-6; cdr3_aa: CASSLAAGGWYEQETQYF; cdr3_nt: TGTGCCAGCAGCTTGGCGGCAGGGGGCTGGTATGAACAAGAGACCCAGTACTTC
d_call: TRBD1; j_call: TRBJ2-3; clone_size: NA; v_call: TRBV6-2/TRBV6-3; cdr3_aa: CANGRWQGDGDTQYF; cdr3_nt: TGTGCCAATGGCCGGTGGCAGGGGGATGGAGATACGCAGTATTTT
d_call: NA; j_call: TRBJ2-7; clone_size: few; v_call: TRBV14; cdr3_aa: CASSQETLRHTQQYF; cdr3_nt: TGTGCCAGCAGCCAAGAAACCCTCCGACATACTCAGCAGTACTTC
d_call: TRBD1; j_call: TRBJ1-2; clone_size: many; v_call: TRBV29-1; cdr3_aa: CSAGTGPNYGYTF; cdr3_nt: TGCAGCGCCGGGACAGGGCCCAACTATGGCTACACCTTC
d_call: NA; j_call: TRBJ1-1; clone_size: many; v_call: TRBV12-3/TRBV12-4; cdr3_aa: CASSLRGNTEAFF; cdr3_nt: TGTGCCAGCAGTTTACGGGGAAACACTGAAGCTTTCTTT
d_call: NA; j_call: TRBJ2-7; clone_size: few; v_call: TRBV5-1; cdr3_aa: CASSLLPTYEQYF; cdr3_nt: TGCGCCAGCAGCTTGTTACCCACCTACGAGCAGTACTTC
d_call: NA; j_call: TRBJ1-3; clone_size: few; v_call: TRBV28; cdr3_aa: CASSIRQETSGNTIYF; cdr3_nt: TGTGCCAGCAGTATCAGACAGGAGACTTCTGGAAACACCATATATTTT
d_call: TRBD2; j_call: TRBJ2-3; clone_size: few; v_call: TRBV9; cdr3_aa: CASSTGTREQDTQYF; cdr3_nt: TGTGCCAGCAGCACCGGGACTAGGGAACAAGATACGCAGTATTTT
d_call: NA; j_call: TRBJ2-1; clone_size: many; v_call: TRBV15; cdr3_aa: CATSPLRDNEQFF; cdr3_nt: TGTGCCACCAGCCCTCTAAGGGACAATGAGCAGTTCTTC
d_call: TRBD1; j_call: TRBJ2-2; clone_size: NA; v_call: TRBV7-2; cdr3_aa: CASSLANRGAGELFF; cdr3_nt: TGTGCCAGCAGCTTAGCGAACAGGGGCGCCGGGGAGCTGTTTTTT
d_call: NA; j_call: TRBJ1-1; clone_size: many; v_call: TRBV11-2; cdr3_aa: CASTDLDTEAFF; cdr3_nt: TGTGCCAGCACCGATTTGGACACTGAAGCTTTCTTT
d_call: TRBD1; j_call: TRBJ2-7; clone_size: NA; v_call: TRBV30; cdr3_aa: CAWSVGTGYGASGFYEQYF; cdr3_nt: TGTGCCTGGAGTGTGGGGACAGGGTACGGCGCGTCGGGATTTTACGAGCAGTACTTC
d_call: TRBD1; j_call: TRBJ2-1; clone_size: many; v_call: TRBV7-2; cdr3_aa: CASSSPTGGWTYNEQFF; cdr3_nt: TGTGCCAGCAGCTCACCTACAGGGGGCTGGACCTACAATGAGCAGTTCTTC
d_call: NA; j_call: TRBJ2-6; clone_size: NA; v_call: TRBV6-4; cdr3_aa: CASSLYLQGSHSGANVLTF; cdr3_nt: TGTGCCAGCAGTCTATACCTACAGGGTTCTCACTCTGGGGCCAACGTCCTGACTTTC
d_call: NA; j_call: TRBJ2-1; clone_size: many; v_call: TRBV7-9; cdr3_aa: CASSLGGASSYNEQFF; cdr3_nt: TGTGCCAGCAGCTTAGGTGGGGCTAGCTCCTACAATGAGCAGTTCTTC
d_call: NA; j_call: TRBJ1-2; clone_size: few; v_call: TRBV4-1; cdr3_aa: CASSQVRGSELSYGYTF; cdr3_nt: TGCGCCAGCAGCCAAGTTAGGGGGAGCGAACTATCCTATGGCTACACCTTC
d_call: NA; j_call: TRBJ2-7; clone_size: many; v_call: TRBV3-1; cdr3_aa: CASSQGFAYEQYF; cdr3_nt: TGTGCCAGCAGCCAAGGGTTTGCGTACGAGCAGTACTTC
d_call: TRBD2; j_call: TRBJ2-7; clone_size: NA; v_call: TRBV7-6; cdr3_aa: CASSRTSGRTYYEQYF; cdr3_nt: TGTGCCAGCAGTAGGACTAGCGGGAGGACTTACTACGAGCAGTACTTC
d_call: TRBD1; j_call: TRBJ2-7; clone_size: NA; v_call: TRBV5-1; cdr3_aa: CASTRTGPSYEQYF; cdr3_nt: TGCGCCAGCACCAGGACAGGGCCCTCCTACGAGCAGTACTTC
d_call: NA; j_call: TRBJ1-3; clone_size: many; v_call: TRBV2; cdr3_aa: CASNDRRNSGNTIYF; cdr3_nt: TGTGCCAGCAACGACAGGAGGAACTCTGGAAACACCATATATTTT
d_call: TRBD2; j_call: TRBJ2-7; clone_size: NA; v_call: TRBV28; cdr3_aa: CASSLAGVEQYF; cdr3_nt: TGTGCCAGCAGTCTAGCGGGAGTCGAGCAGTACTTC
d_call: NA; j_call: TRBJ1-2; clone_size: many; v_call: TRBV20-1; cdr3_aa: CSGGGMVGYTF; cdr3_nt: TGCAGTGGCGGGGGCATGGTTGGCTACACCTTC
d_call: TRBD1; j_call: TRBJ2-1; clone_size: NA; v_call: TRBV12-3/TRBV12-4; cdr3_aa: CASRGQGSGEQFF; cdr3_nt: TGTGCCAGCAGAGGACAGGGGAGTGGTGAGCAGTTCTTC
d_call: NA; j_call: TRBJ2-3; clone_size: few; v_call: TRBV12-5; cdr3_aa: CASAPTGERTDTQYF; cdr3_nt: TGTGCTAGTGCCCCGACGGGGGAGCGGACAGATACGCAGTATTTT
d_call: NA; j_call: TRBJ2-7; clone_size: NA; v_call: TRBV6-5; cdr3_aa: CASSWAMAYEQYF; cdr3_nt: TGTGCCAGCAGTTGGGCGATGGCCTACGAGCAGTACTTC
d_call: TRBD2; j_call: TRBJ2-3; clone_size: NA; v_call: TRBV15; cdr3_aa: CATSRGASGDPDTQYF; cdr3_nt: TGTGCCACCAGCAGAGGTGCTAGCGGGGATCCAGATACGCAGTATTTT
d_call: NA; j_call: TRBJ2-7; clone_size: NA; v_call: TRBV11-2; cdr3_aa: CASSPIKGVITYEQYF; cdr3_nt: TGTGCCAGCAGCCCAATAAAGGGGGTTATTACCTACGAGCAGTACTTC
d_call: TRBD1; j_call: TRBJ1-5; clone_size: many; v_call: TRBV12-3/TRBV12-4; cdr3_aa: CASRRQGGSQPQHF; cdr3_nt: TGTGCCAGCAGGCGACAGGGGGGAAGTCAGCCCCAGCATTTT
d_call: TRBD1; j_call: TRBJ2-7; clone_size: once; v_call: TRBV28; cdr3_aa: CASSSGDPGQGSEQYF; cdr3_nt: TGTGCCAGCAGTTCGGGAGACCCGGGACAGGGATCCGAGCAGTACTTC
d_call: NA; j_call: TRBJ2-5; clone_size: NA; v_call: TRBV20-1; cdr3_aa: CSARGARGGQETQYF; cdr3_nt: TGCAGTGCTAGGGGGGCCAGGGGGGGTCAAGAGACCCAGTACTTC
d_call: NA; j_call: TRBJ2-7; clone_size: few; v_call: TRBV3-1; cdr3_aa: CASSPDGVKASYEQYF; cdr3_nt: TGTGCCAGCAGCCCCGACGGGGTCAAGGCCTCCTACGAGCAGTACTTC
d_call: NA; j_call: TRBJ2-7; clone_size: NA; v_call: TRBV7-3; cdr3_aa: CASSFGESREQYF; cdr3_nt: TGTGCCAGCAGCTTCGGGGAGTCGAGAGAGCAGTACTTC
d_call: NA; j_call: TRBJ1-1; clone_size: many; v_call: TRBV11-2; cdr3_aa: CASSSNGVNTEAFF; cdr3_nt: TGTGCCAGCAGTTCTAATGGGGTGAACACTGAAGCTTTCTTT
d_call: TRBD1; j_call: TRBJ2-7; clone_size: many; v_call: TRBV15; cdr3_aa: CATSRPPTGAYEQYF; cdr3_nt: TGTGCCACCAGCAGACCTCCGACAGGGGCCTACGAGCAGTACTTC
d_call: NA; j_call: TRBJ1-1; clone_size: few; v_call: TRBV20-1; cdr3_aa: CSARDRISMNTEAFF; cdr3_nt: TGCAGTGCTAGAGATAGAATCTCCATGAACACTGAAGCTTTCTTT
d_call: NA; j_call: TRBJ1-5; clone_size: many; v_call: TRBV12-3/TRBV12-4; cdr3_aa: CASSLGVGGIQPQHF; cdr3_nt: TGTGCCAGCAGTTTAGGCGTGGGGGGTATTCAGCCCCAGCATTTT
d_call: NA; j_call: TRBJ2-3; clone_size: NA; v_call: TRBV30; cdr3_aa: CAWSTLGTQYF; cdr3_nt: TGTGCCTGGAGTACTTTGGGTACGCAGTATTTT
d_call: NA; j_call: TRBJ2-1; clone_size: few; v_call: TRBV27; cdr3_aa: CASSLTHSYNEQFF; cdr3_nt: TGTGCCAGCAGTTTAACCCACTCCTACAATGAGCAGTTCTTC
d_call: NA; j_call: TRBJ1-2; clone_size: few; v_call: TRBV4-1; cdr3_aa: CASSPPREDNYGYTF; cdr3_nt: TGCGCCAGCAGCCCCCCCAGGGAGGATAACTATGGCTACACCTTC
d_call: TRBD2; j_call: TRBJ2-7; clone_size: many; v_call: TRBV20-1; cdr3_aa: CSVPSGRASYEQYF; cdr3_nt: TGCAGTGTTCCTAGCGGGAGGGCTTCTTACGAGCAGTACTTC
d_call: TRBD1; j_call: TRBJ1-4; clone_size: NA; v_call: TRBV20-1; cdr3_aa: CSALDRGNEKLFF; cdr3_nt: TGCAGTGCCTTGGACAGGGGGAATGAAAAACTGTTTTTT